Described below is a single TCR beta chain sequence and its context. The data were taken from a study of blood T cell repertoires in COVID-19. Study overall: Whether acute or convalescent, the COVID-19 samples came from the United States, Italy and Spain. Sources were T cells, B-cell-depleted T cells, or PBMCs; the material itself was cDNA or gDNA.

As handled by the study authors: Estimates of nucleated cell counts were drawn from the amplification of reference gene primers. Produced via immunoSEQ multiplex PCR; TCRdb's table is partial and in-frame only. D and trimming were read from the DNA, whereas the V and J calls and clone size are those reported in that table. The sample includes about 150,000 clones, approximately 88% of them seen just once. V was clipped by 7 bases and J by 0 bases, with 15 bases between them. This CDR3 is 15 amino acids long. Germline V gene lookup returns CDR1 SGHTA and CDR2 FQGNSA. This chain links TRBV7-2 with TRBJ1-2; D may be TRBD1 (6 bases). The TCR originated in a man in his sixties with active or convalescent COVID-19. The specimen was peripheral blood. Here the CDR3 DNA reads TGTGCCAGCAACGGCGGCAGGGGAGCTAACTATGGCTACACCTTC. Amino acid sequence: CASNGGRGANYGYTF.